The present T cell receptor beta chain was sequenced within a study of blood T cell repertoires in COVID-19. Overall study: Samples representing acute and convalescent COVID-19 were sourced from the United States, Italy and Spain. Sample material is recorded as cDNA or gDNA derived from T cells, B-cell-depleted T cells, or PBMCs.

This clone was detected only once. Per the original data handling: Nucleated cell number was recorded as an estimate derived from reference gene primer amplification. TCRdb's table, derived via immunoSEQ multiplex PCR, lists solely in-frame clones and lacks some. V and J calls and clone size are those listed in that table; D and trimming were worked out from the DNA. The table records around 220,000 clones, around 84% of them present only once. The CDR3 spans 14 residues. From germline, CDR1 is SGHNT and CDR2 YENEEA. The V gene lost 3 bases and the J gene lost 4 bases, with 9 bases spanning the gap. The gene calls are TRBV11-3 and TRBJ2-2; D possibly corresponds to TRBD2 (6 bases). The receptor was isolated from a man aged 50 or older with acute or convalescent COVID-19. The sequenced material came from peripheral blood. CDR3 protein: CASSLGRITGELFF. CDR3 DNA: TGTGCCAGCAGCTTGGGGAGGATCACCGGGGAGCTGTTTTTT.